The 7 T cell receptor beta chains presented below share a single source sample, sequenced in a study of shared T cell receptors in the human thymus. Libraries were prepared by immunoSEQ multiplex PCR; TCRdb keeps only in-frame clonotypes and omits some of them. Of hundreds of thousands of clones listed, about 95% were seen once; the top ten hold about 0.02%. The material sequenced was thymocytes. These receptors originate from a human donor.

CDR3: CASSIEQGYGYTF. The CDR3 DNA is TGTGCCAGTAGTATCGAACAGGGCTATGGCTACACCTTC. The chain carries TRBV19 and TRBJ1-2; the D gene is possibly TRBD1 (6 bases). CDR3 size: 13 residues. V lost 3 bases to trimming and J lost 4 bases, with 9 bases between them. Germline-derived CDR1 and CDR2 are LNHDA and SQIVND (reference sequence). Drawing the rest from reference TRBV19 and TRBJ1-2, the complete variable domain is DGGITQSPKYLFRKEGQNVTLSCEQNLNHDAMYWYRQDPGQGLRLIYYSQIVNDFQKGDIAEGYSVSREKKESFPLTVTSAQKNPTAFYLCASSIEQGYGYTFGSGTRLTVV.

J is TRBJ1-5 and V is TRBV5-6; D is ambiguous. Trimming removed 4 bases at V and 1 base at J, with 6 bases between. CDR1 and CDR2 from the germline V gene are SGHDT and YYEEEE. This CDR3 contains 13 residues. The DNA for the CDR3 is TGTGCCAGCAGCCTAAGGAGCAATCAGCCCCAGCATTTT. This translates into CASSLRSNQPQHF.

This chain joins TRBV27 and TRBJ2-3, with D tentatively TRBD2 (6 bases). Germline V lookup: CDR1 MNHEY, CDR2 SMNVEV (reference sequence). Trimming shortened V by 4 bases and J by 3 bases, and 17 bases separated the two germline ends. The CDR3 consists of 16 residues. This chain's CDR3 is CASSSPAGRGTDTQYF. The CDR3 region has the DNA TGTGCCAGCAGTTCCCCCGCCGGGAGAGGGACAGATACGCAGTATTTT.

The chain joins TRBV19 to TRBJ2-1; 16 nucleotides align to TRBD2. The trim removed 7 bases at V and 8 bases at J, leaving 8 bases unmatched. Germline CDR1 and CDR2: LNHDA and SQIVND (reference sequence). This CDR3 region has 16 residues. CDR3 DNA: TGTGCCAGTACCCTGGGACTAGCGGGAGGGCGCCATGAGCAGTTCTTC. This translates into CASTLGLAGGRHEQFF.

This chain joins TRBV27 and TRBJ1-2; the D is unclear. The CDR3 spans 16 residues. V dropped 6 bases and J dropped 3 bases, with 20 bases sitting between them. Germline values: CDR1 MNHEY, CDR2 SMNVEV (reference sequence). The CDR3 is CASRRGSRGSDYGYTF. The CDR3 DNA reads TGTGCCAGCAGAAGAGGGAGTCGGGGTTCCGACTATGGCTACACCTTC.

This clone was detected only once. The J gene is TRBJ2-7, the V gene TRBV12-5, with 11 bases identical to TRBD2. The trim removed 2 bases at V and 6 bases at J, leaving 15 bases unmatched. CDR1 and CDR2 (germline): LGHNT, FRNRAP. CDR3 length: 18 residues. The CDR3 spells CASGLSPSGTSGPCEQYF. The CDR3 DNA reads TGTGCTAGTGGTTTGTCACCCTCGGGGACTAGCGGCCCATGCGAGCAGTACTTC.

The CDR3 region has the DNA TGTGCCAGCAGAACTGGACAGGGTGGCGAGCAGTACTTC. Translation gives CASRTGQGGEQYF. The rearrangement uses TRBV27 and TRBJ2-7; 8 positions agree with TRBD1. V was clipped by 6 bases and J by 6 bases; unmatched bases: 7. The CDR3 spans 13 residues. Germline CDR1 is MNHEY and CDR2 is SMNVEV (reference sequence).